This T cell receptor beta chain was captured by sequencing in a study of blood T cell repertoires in COVID-19 (TCRdb year 2020). Regarding the complete study: Samples covering the acute and convalescent phases of COVID-19 were provided by collaborators in the United States, Italy and Spain. The prospective study material was composed of cDNA or gDNA derived from T cells, B-cell-depleted T cells, or PBMCs. The repertoires were released in a freely available public database meant as a resource for research on the immune response to SARS-CoV-2. Where available, HLA class I and class II types were taken from metadata supplied by the sample provider and were not determined by assay-based typing. Deeply sampled blood TCRbeta repertoires from subjects exposed to, actively infected with, or recovered from COVID-19 were included in the dataset. Nearly every sample came with metadata listing a de-identified subject ID, COVID-19 status, age in years and sex. The samples were drawn from two sources: the first 160 participants of the ongoing ImmuneRACE study, and over 1,000 subjects contributed by 6 global collaborators.

Overall study results and their limits: The amount of clinical and demographic metadata varied by source and participant and was provided uncurated.

Worth noting for this clone: It has no known antigen specificity. No much larger clone is present one base from it, and per-base qualities are unavailable.

The immunoSEQ Assay, a bias-controlled multiplex PCR, was used to amplify TCRbeta CDR3 regions from genomic DNA. Turning to the authors' computational methods: Within the assay, amplification of reference gene primers was used to estimate how many nucleated cells each sample contained. To quantify the absolute abundance of each unique TCRbeta CDR3 rearrangement, sequence reads were collapsed and filtered. For each sample, productive Simpson clonality was calculated as the square root of Simpson's diversity index over productive rearrangements. In its TCRdb copy, this immuneACCESS table keeps in-frame sequences only and misses some clones. Where compared with another copy, unresolved V genes explain less than half of these, and the others have no known cause. V and J calls and clone size are those listed in that table; D and trimming were worked out from the DNA. The sample table holds some 68,000 clones, of which about 85% were seen once. 3.4% of the sample is taken by the ten largest.

One collaborating source in Seattle enrolled patients during active infection and followed them longitudinally through the course of disease. Collaborating institutions collected whole blood in K2EDTA tubes following their own protocols. For TCRbeta analysis, collaborator samples were shipped as frozen whole blood, as isolated PBMCs, or as DNA extracted from either sample type. The CDR3 sequence holds 18 residues, the cysteine and phenylalanine included. Only CDR3 DNA remains: 54 bases, in frame from the first base. The germline V gene (reference sequence) yields SGHNT for CDR1 and YYREEE for CDR2. V is pruned by 2 bases and J by 0 bases, leaving 7 bases of the junction without a gene match.

Sequencing was done on a sample of peripheral blood. This chain joins TRBV5-4 to TRBJ2-7; 14 central bases correspond to TRBD2. The sequence was collected from a woman aged 45-60 years with COVID-19, enrolled during active disease. The sequence in DNA is TGTGCCAGCAGCTTACCGGGACTAGCGGGAGCTAGCTCCTACGAGCAGTACTTC. Translated, this gives CASSLPGLAGASSYEQYF. Reference TRBV5-4 and TRBJ2-7 genes cover what lies past the CDR3, so the full variable domain is ETGVTQSPTHLIKTRGQQVTLRCSSQSGHNTVSWYQQALGQGPQFIFQYYREEENGRGNFPPRFSGLQFPNYSSELNVNALELDDSALYLCASSLPGLAGASSYEQYFGPGTRLTVT.